These 20 T cell receptor beta chains share one sample of origin, sequenced in a study of cytomegalovirus exposure and HLA in healthy donors. Use of 60 Vbeta and 13 Jbeta primers characterized the PCR. Produced via immunoSEQ multiplex PCR; TCRdb's table is partial and in-frame only. Of 130,000 or so clones listed, over 75% are singletons. The sequencing sample was made of PBMCs. The receptor source for this set is a middle-aged man in good health and CMV-seronegative.

The CDR3 is CASSETTSGTDTQYF. For the CDR3, the DNA is TGTGCCAGCAGCGAAACGACTAGCGGCACAGATACGCAGTATTTT. The chain combines TRBV6-1 with TRBJ2-3; 8 bases line up with TRBD2. In germline, CDR1 is MNHNS, CDR2 SASEGT. The CDR3 has 15 amino acids. V was clipped by 6 bases and J by 1 base; unmatched bases: 6.

This clone showed up just once. The V gene is TRBV18, the J gene TRBJ2-2; 7 bases match TRBD1. Germline CDR1 KGHSH, CDR2 LQKENI. The CDR3 has 15 residues. J was trimmed by 10 bases and V by 2 bases; bases with no gene match: 10. The CDR3 coding sequence is TGTGCCAGCTCACCATTCCTGGGACAGCGAGAGGAGCTGTTTTTT. Protein: CASSPFLGQREELFF.

The chain recombines TRBV28 with TRBJ1-4, with D perhaps TRBD1 (5 bases). Per germline, CDR1 MDHEN and CDR2 SYDVKM. CDR3 length equals 14 residues. V was cut by 5 bases and J by 6 bases, with 13 bases left in between. The CDR3 protein is CASSIGQSYEKLFF. The CDR3 DNA reads TGTGCCAGCAGTATAGGACAAAGTTATGAAAAACTGTTTTTT.

This chain uses TRBV28 with TRBJ2-7, with TRBD2 matching over 7 bases. This CDR3 has 15 residues. With 5 bases clipped from V and 0 bases from J, the junction kept 7 bases outside the gene matches. Germline V gene lookup returns CDR1 MDHEN and CDR2 SYDVKM. In DNA, the CDR3 is TGTGCCAGCAGTGCCCCGGGGGGTACCTCCTACGAGCAGTACTTC. Protein: CASSAPGGTSYEQYF.

The genes are TRBV27 and TRBJ2-4; 9 bases are shared with TRBD1. The V and J ends lost 3 bases and 5 bases, in that order; junction bases with no gene match: 11. CDR1 and CDR2 (germline): MNHEY, SMNVEV (reference sequence). The CDR3 extends over 17 amino acids. The chain's CDR3 is CASSFLQGQGFQNIQYF. CDR3 bases: TGTGCCAGCAGTTTTCTTCAAGGACAGGGGTTTCAAAACATTCAGTACTTC.

V gene TRBV19 combines with J gene TRBJ1-5; D call uncertain. Germline-derived CDR1 and CDR2 are LNHDA and SQIVND (reference sequence). The CDR3 runs to 16 residues. Trimming cost V 9 bases and J 6 bases, with 24 bases left between them. The chain's CDR3 is CASSWLGGGIGQPQHF. The CDR3 DNA sequence: TGTGCCAGCAGTTGGTTGGGCGGAGGGATCGGTCAGCCCCAGCATTTT.

This chain links TRBV18 with TRBJ1-1; the D is unclear. V lost 5 bases, J lost 0 bases, and 13 bases lay in between. Germline lookup yields CDR1 KGHSH and CDR2 LQKENI. This CDR3 has 15 residues. CDR3 residues: CASSAQRVLNTEAFF. The CDR3 coding sequence is TGTGCCAGCTCAGCACAGAGGGTACTGAACACTGAAGCTTTCTTT.

The rearrangement uses TRBV5-6 and TRBJ2-1; a possible D gene is TRBD1 (5 bases). Deletions cut 4 bases from V and 8 bases from J, with 7 bases between. Per the germline V gene, CDR1 is SGHDT and CDR2 is YYEEEE. This CDR3 comprises 11 residues. CDR3: CASSAGYEQFF. CDR3 in DNA: TGTGCCAGCAGCGCAGGGTATGAGCAGTTCTTC.

This clone was observed a handful of times. The gene calls are TRBV5-6 and TRBJ2-1; D possibly corresponds to TRBD2 (5 bases). In germline, CDR1 is SGHDT, CDR2 YYEEEE. The CDR3 extends over 15 amino acids. V lost 0 bases and J lost 6, with 13 bases in between. This CDR3 reads CASSLVLGPANEQFF. In DNA form, the CDR3 reads TGTGCCAGCAGCTTGGTACTAGGCCCCGCCAATGAGCAGTTCTTC.

The chain carries TRBV5-1 and TRBJ2-5; D is undetermined. This CDR3 region has 13 residues. Germline lookup yields CDR1 SGHRS and CDR2 YFSETQ. V gave up 2 bases and J gave up 2 bases, with 7 bases separating them. The CDR3 spells CASSLTEQETQYF. The DNA of the CDR3 is TGCGCCAGCAGCTTAACAGAGCAAGAGACCCAGTACTTC.

The rearrangement uses TRBV5-5 and TRBJ1-1; D might be TRBD1 (6 bases). In germline, CDR1 is SGHKS, CDR2 YYEKEE (reference sequence). V gave up 3 bases and J gave up 1 base, with 10 bases separating them. The CDR3 loop spans 14 amino acids. The CDR3 DNA sequence: TGTGCCAGCAGCTCCGAGGACAGGAACACTGAAGCTTTCTTT. Amino acids: CASSSEDRNTEAFF.

This rearrangement joins TRBV15 to TRBJ2-6, with 7 bases lining up with TRBD2. CDR1 and CDR2 (germline): LNHNV, YYDKDF (reference sequence). Unmatched junction bases numbered 2, after V lost 9 bases and J lost 3 bases. CDR3 length: 13 residues. CDR3 DNA: TGTGCCACGGCGGGGGTTGGGGCCAACGTCCTGACTTTC. This encodes CATAGVGANVLTF.

The chain combines TRBV6-5 with TRBJ1-1; TRBD1 agrees at 8 bases. The CDR3 has 14 amino acids. Germline-derived CDR1 and CDR2 are MNHEY and SVGAGI. The V gene end was trimmed by 6 bases and the J gene end by 5 bases; junction bases not matched to a gene: 8. This CDR3 is CASRAGQGSTEAFF. DNA for the CDR3: TGTGCCAGCAGGGCCGGACAGGGCTCGACTGAAGCTTTCTTT.

The rearrangement uses TRBV7-2 and TRBJ2-3, with a tentative D call TRBD2 (7 bases). Per germline, CDR1 SGHTA and CDR2 FQGNSA. The CDR3 totals 14 residues. With 1 base removed from V and 11 bases from J, the gap between germline ends came to 16 bases. The CDR3 bases are TGTGCCAGCAGCTTAGAGGGGGGGCGCAACGGGCAGTATTTT. The encoded protein is CASSLEGGRNGQYF.

The V and J genes are TRBV28 and TRBJ2-7, with a possible D match to TRBD1 (6 bases). The CDR3 sequence is 15 residues long. V was clipped by 3 bases and J by 1 base, with 13 bases between them. Germline CDR1 is MDHEN and CDR2 is SYDVKM. CDR3 in amino acids: CASSFPQGSSYEQYF. Here the CDR3 DNA reads TGTGCCAGCAGTTTTCCCCAGGGGAGTTCCTACGAGCAGTACTTC.

The chain joins TRBV12-5 to TRBJ2-3, with TRBD1 identical over 8 bases. Unmatched junction bases numbered 11, after V lost 1 base and J lost 5 bases. This CDR3 is 17 amino acids long. Germline CDR1 and CDR2: LGHNT and FRNRAP. Here the CDR3 DNA reads TGTGCTAGTGGTTTGGGACAGGGGAAAGGCTGGGGAGATACGCAGTATTTT. Translating it yields CASGLGQGKGWGDTQYF.

The chain uses TRBV4-1 and TRBJ1-1; D remains ambiguous. This CDR3 is 14 amino acids long. Trimming removed 1 base from V and 7 bases from J, with 13 bases in between. Germline V gene sequence: CDR1 MGHRA, CDR2 YSYEKL. CDR3 DNA: TGCGCCAGCAGCCAAGGACACTCAACGATTGAAGCTTTCTTT. It is translated as CASSQGHSTIEAFF.

V and J are TRBV7-8 and TRBJ1-1; D perhaps matches TRBD1 (6 bases). Per germline, CDR1 SGHVS and CDR2 FQNEAQ. V gave up 2 bases and J gave up 3 bases, with 10 bases separating them. CDR3 length: 14 residues. The CDR3, as DNA: TGTGCCAGCAGCTTATTCGAGGGGGACACTGAAGCTTTCTTT. Encoded protein: CASSLFEGDTEAFF. The variable domain in full, with the rest retrieved from reference TRBV7-8 and TRBJ1-1, is GAGVSQSPRYKVAKRGQDVALRCDPISGHVSLFWYQQALGQGPEFLTYFQNEAQLDKSGLPSDRFFAERPEGSVSTLKIQRTQQEDSAVYLCASSLFEGDTEAFFGQGTRLTVV.

The chain recombines TRBV14 with TRBJ1-2, with D possibly matching TRBD1 (5 bases). The V end was cut by 7 bases, the J end by 11 bases, with 20 bases between. Germline CDR1 is SGHDN and CDR2 is FVKESK. The CDR3 is 13 amino acids. The CDR3 here is CASTGGQGTRYTF. Here the CDR3 DNA reads TGTGCCAGCACCGGAGGGCAGGGCACACGTTACACCTTC.

The chain couples TRBV6-5 to TRBJ1-5; D is perhaps TRBD1 (6 bases). V was cut by 4 bases and J by 7 bases, with 8 bases left in between. Looked up from germline, CDR1 is MNHEY and CDR2 is SVGAGI. CDR3 length: 12 residues. CDR3 protein: CASSFRGQPQHF. Written as DNA, the CDR3 is TGTGCCAGCAGTTTCAGGGGACAGCCCCAGCATTTT.